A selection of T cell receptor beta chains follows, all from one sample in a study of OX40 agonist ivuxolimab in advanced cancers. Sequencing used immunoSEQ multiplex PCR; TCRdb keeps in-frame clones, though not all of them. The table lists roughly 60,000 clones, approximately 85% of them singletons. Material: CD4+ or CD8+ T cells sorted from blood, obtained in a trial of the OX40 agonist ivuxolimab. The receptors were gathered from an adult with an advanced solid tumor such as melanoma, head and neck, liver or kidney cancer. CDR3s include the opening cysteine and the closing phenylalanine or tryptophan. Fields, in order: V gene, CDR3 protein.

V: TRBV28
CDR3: CASMRASGDQETQYF

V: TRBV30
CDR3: CAWKFNIGERTEAFF

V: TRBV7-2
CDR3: CASSLGAGEQPQHF

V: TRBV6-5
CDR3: CASSYGGTVNYGYTF

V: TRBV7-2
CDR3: CASSQGRGLGEYTF

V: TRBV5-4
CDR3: CASSFRSGTYNEQFF

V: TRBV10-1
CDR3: CASSEPAGTQYF

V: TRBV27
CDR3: CASRGTGREKLFF

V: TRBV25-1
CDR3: CASSESYGFSYEQYF

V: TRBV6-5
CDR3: CASSTGTGDQPQHF

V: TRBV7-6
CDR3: CASTPRQGGTGELFF

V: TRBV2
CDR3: CASSDGMGQGFGELFF

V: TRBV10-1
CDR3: CASSESGTGGDYGYTF

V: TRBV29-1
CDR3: CSVETGEQFF

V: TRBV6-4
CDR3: CASRLAGGIGETQYF

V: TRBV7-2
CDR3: CASSRQENTEAFF

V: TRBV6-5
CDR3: CASSYSRDSYEQYF

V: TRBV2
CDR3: CASSDGVGETQYF

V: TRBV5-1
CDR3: CASSAGLTSGLHYEQYF

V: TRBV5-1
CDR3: CASSWTGSSGANVLTF

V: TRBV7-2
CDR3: CASSLLRGSSYEQYF

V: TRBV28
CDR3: CASSLWQGSYEQYF

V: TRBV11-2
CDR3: CASSLDPQGYEQYF

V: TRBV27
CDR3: CASSPRVGLAGTDTQYF

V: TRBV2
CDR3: CASSDPFTVGLISYEQYF

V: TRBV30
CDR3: CAWSVGGSYGYTF

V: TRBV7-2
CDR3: CASSLTPPPAYNSPLHF

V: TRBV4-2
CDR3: CASSLWTGTEAFF

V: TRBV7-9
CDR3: CASSLVGTPRPYEQYF

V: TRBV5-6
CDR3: CASSNTGGTGELFF

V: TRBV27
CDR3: CASTNYNEQFF

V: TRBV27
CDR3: CASRTILAGGNHNEQFF

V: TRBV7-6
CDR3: CASSLEGGRNTGELFF

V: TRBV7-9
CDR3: CASSLRGGGNTEAFF

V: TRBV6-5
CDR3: CASSLDGGDTEAFF

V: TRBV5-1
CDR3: CASSLVPPGHPTSYEQYF

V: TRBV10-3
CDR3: CAIRDPRYDEQFF

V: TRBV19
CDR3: CATTFEGTEAFF

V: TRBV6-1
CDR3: CASRGGMGEQYF

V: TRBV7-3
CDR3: CASRTGGADTGELFF

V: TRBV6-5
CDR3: CATIGAANTEAFF

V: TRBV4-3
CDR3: CASSQVLAGGSYNEQFF

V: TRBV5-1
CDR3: CASSFTGARETQYF

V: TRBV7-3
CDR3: CASSLYGVANTGELFF

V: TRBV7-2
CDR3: CASSLVAGRITGELFF

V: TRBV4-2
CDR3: CASSQEGRPDTQYF

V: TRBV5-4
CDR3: CASSPAEGRMYGYTF

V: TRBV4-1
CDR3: CASSQDGAGGAGGANVLTF

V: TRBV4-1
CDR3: CASSQGSGGNQPQHF

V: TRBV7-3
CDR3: CASSAEGTEAFF

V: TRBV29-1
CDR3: CSVEGTMNTEAFF

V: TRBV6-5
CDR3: CASSLPGTRPDEQFF

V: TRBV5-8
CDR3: CASSSLAGVYNEQFF

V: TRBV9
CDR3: CASSYGSLDEQYF

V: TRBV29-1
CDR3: CSVEKDFQETQYF

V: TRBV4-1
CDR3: CASSQLSLPYEQYF

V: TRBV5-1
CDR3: CASSLSGSRDTEAFF